The 11 T cell receptor beta chains below come from one sample, sequenced in a study of Ad26.COV2.S vaccination and SARS-CoV-2 variants. Treatment meaning: around 19 received Ad26.COV2.S at low or high dose, single or two shots; about 5 received placebo; per-sample allocation not given. Sampling was done on day 63 after the first vaccine or placebo injection. The table came from immunoSEQ multiplex PCR; TCRdb's copy has only in-frame clones and leaves some out. The repertoire consists of about 680,000 clones, with 89% occurring once and the leading ten covering roughly 1.5%. The input for sequencing was peripheral blood, taken in a trial of Ad26.COV2.S vaccine versus placebo. The origin of the receptors is a person aged 18-65 years who received the Ad26.COV2.S COVID-19 vaccine or a placebo.

The V and J genes are TRBV29-1 and TRBJ1-3; D call uncertain. V lost 6 bases and J 4 bases, leaving 13 bases between the germline ends. Germline V CDR1 and CDR2: SQVTM, ANQGSEA. This CDR3 is 13 amino acids long. Written as DNA, the CDR3 is TGCAGCGTGGACTCCTTAGGGGGAAACACCATATATTTT. Protein sequence: CSVDSLGGNTIYF. The full variable domain, with the rest looked up from reference TRBV29-1 and TRBJ1-3, is SAVISQKPSRDICQRGTSLTIQCQVDSQVTMMFWYRQQPGQSLTLIATANQGSEATYESGFVIDKFPISRPNLTFSTLTVSNMSPEDSSIYLCSVDSLGGNTIYFGEGSWLTVV.

This sequence joins TRBV7-2 and TRBJ2-1, with unresolved D. The CDR3 sequence is 9 residues long. CDR1 SGHTA and CDR2 FQGNSA come from the germline V gene. The V gene lost 1 base and the J gene lost 11 bases, with 0 bases spanning the gap. CDR3 amino acids: CASSLEQFF. CDR3 nucleotides: TGTGCCAGCAGCTTAGAGCAGTTCTTC.

The gene calls are TRBV5-4 and TRBJ2-7, with TRBD1 as a possible D gene (6 bases). Trimming took 5 bases from V and 6 from J, leaving 15 bases between them. This CDR3 comprises 13 residues. Germline CDR1 reads SGHNT; CDR2 reads YYREEE (reference sequence). The CDR3 region is CASRGASAGEQYF. The CDR3 bases are TGTGCCAGCAGGGGGGCCTCGGCGGGCGAGCAGTACTTC.

The chain employs TRBV3-1 (or the pseudogene TRBV3-2) and TRBJ2-3; D not resolved. V was pared by 0 bases and J by 6 bases, with 10 bases between. This CDR3 is built from 14 residues. Germline CDR1 is LGHDT and CDR2 is YNNKEL (reference sequence). CDR3 in DNA: TGTGCCAGCAGCCAAGATATAAACCTCGATACGCAGTATTTT. Translation: CASSQDINLDTQYF.

J is TRBJ2-2 and V is TRBV7-9; 9 bases agree with TRBD2. With 7 bases clipped from V and 6 bases from J, the junction kept 6 bases outside the gene matches. CDR3 length: 14 residues. Germline assignment: CDR1 SEHNR and CDR2 FQNEAQ (reference sequence). This CDR3 is CASTSSGSPGELFF. CDR3 nucleotide sequence: TGTGCCAGCACCAGTAGCGGGAGCCCCGGGGAGCTGTTTTTT.

The chain recombines TRBV6-5 with TRBJ1-1, with a tentative D call TRBD1 (5 bases). Germline values: CDR1 MNHEY, CDR2 SVGAGI. Deletions cut 0 bases from V and 5 bases from J, with 13 bases between. The CDR3 totals 15 residues. CDR3 loop: CASSYSYGGETEAFF. The CDR3 DNA is TGTGCCAGCAGTTACTCGTACGGGGGGGAGACTGAAGCTTTCTTT.

J is TRBJ1-2 and V is TRBV18, with D maybe TRBD1 (6 bases). With 4 bases removed from V and 1 base from J, the gap between germline ends came to 13 bases. CDR3 length equals 15 residues. Per germline, CDR1 KGHSH and CDR2 LQKENI. CDR3 coding DNA: TGTGCCAGCTCACGACCGGGGGGCGATAACTATGGCTACACCTTC. This sequence encodes CASSRPGGDNYGYTF.

The rearrangement links TRBV19 to TRBJ1-5; D call uncertain. V shed 3 bases and J shed 2 bases, with 11 bases lying between them. CDR3 size: 15 residues. Germline-derived CDR1 and CDR2 are LNHDA and SQIVND (reference sequence). The CDR3 here is CASSIWANGNQPQHF. The DNA for the CDR3 is TGTGCCAGTAGTATCTGGGCCAACGGCAATCAGCCCCAGCATTTT.

This chain joins TRBV6-5 and TRBJ1-4, with 12 bases lining up with TRBD1. Losses at the gene ends were 4 bases for V and 6 bases for J; bases not matched to a gene: 3. CDR3 size: 15 residues. Germline lookup yields CDR1 MNHEY and CDR2 SVGAGI. CDR3 sequence reads: CASSSGQGADEKLFF. The CDR3 nucleotides read TGTGCCAGCAGTTCGGGACAGGGGGCGGATGAAAAACTGTTTTTT.

In this sample, this clone turned up many times. The chain is built from TRBV3-1 (or the pseudogene TRBV3-2) and TRBJ1-5, with TRBD1 matching over 12 bases. The junction had 8 bases not matched to a gene; V was cut back by 4 bases and J by 4 bases. CDR3 length: 17 amino acids. CDR1 and CDR2 (germline): LGHDT, YNNKEL (reference sequence). The CDR3 loop is CASSPNPGQGANQPQHF. The CDR3 DNA sequence: TGTGCCAGCAGCCCGAATCCGGGACAGGGGGCAAATCAGCCCCAGCATTTT.

The CDR3 nucleotides are TGTGCCAGCTCACGGGTCCAAGGACCCGGGTACGAGCAGTACTTC. Translation: CASSRVQGPGYEQYF. V usage is TRBV18 and J usage is TRBJ2-7; no clear D gene. Trimming took off 4 bases at V and 4 bases at J, with 17 bases between the two ends. Germline CDR1 KGHSH, CDR2 LQKENI. The CDR3 extends over 15 amino acids.